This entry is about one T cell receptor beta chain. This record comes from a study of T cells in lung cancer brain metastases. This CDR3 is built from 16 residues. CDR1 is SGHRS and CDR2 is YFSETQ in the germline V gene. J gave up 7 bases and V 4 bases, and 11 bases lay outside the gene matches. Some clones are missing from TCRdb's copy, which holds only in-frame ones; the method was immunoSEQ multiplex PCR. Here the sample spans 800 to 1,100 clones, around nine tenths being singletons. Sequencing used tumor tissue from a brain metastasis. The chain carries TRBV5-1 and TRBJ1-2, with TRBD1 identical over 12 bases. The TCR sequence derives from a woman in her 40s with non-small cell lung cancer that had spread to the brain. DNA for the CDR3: TGCGCCAGCAGCGAAAACCCGGGACAGGGGGCGTCTGGCTACACCTTC. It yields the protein CASSENPGQGASGYTF.